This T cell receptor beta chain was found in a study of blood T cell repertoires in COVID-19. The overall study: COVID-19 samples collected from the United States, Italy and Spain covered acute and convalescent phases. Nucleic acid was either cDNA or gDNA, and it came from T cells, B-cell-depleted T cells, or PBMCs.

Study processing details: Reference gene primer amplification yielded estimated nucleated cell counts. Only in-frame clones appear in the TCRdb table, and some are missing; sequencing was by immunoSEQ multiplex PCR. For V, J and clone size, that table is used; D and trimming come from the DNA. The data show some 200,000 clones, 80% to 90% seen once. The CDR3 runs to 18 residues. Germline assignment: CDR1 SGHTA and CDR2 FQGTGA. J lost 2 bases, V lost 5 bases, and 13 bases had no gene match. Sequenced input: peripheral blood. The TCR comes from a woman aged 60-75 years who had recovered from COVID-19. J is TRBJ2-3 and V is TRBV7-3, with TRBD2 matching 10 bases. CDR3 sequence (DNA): TGTGCCAGCAGCCACATGGGACTAGCGAGGGACAACACAGATACGCAGTATTTT. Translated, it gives CASSHMGLARDNTDTQYF.